A selection of T cell receptor beta chains follows, all from one sample in a study of human T cells and chemical hapten exposure. Each CDR3 protein gets one entry after TCRdb re-called the RACE reads with MiXCR. The table records 35,000 to 45,000 distinct CDR3 sequences, approximately 12% of them present only once. The sample here was whole blood, taken in connection with sensitization to the hapten diphenylcyclopropenone (DPC). Receptor source: a woman between 40 and 55 years old with alopecia areata. Some clones in this sample may be carry-over from other donors' samples. The CDR3 runs from the conserved cysteine through the conserved F or W. The D gene is left open where the match is weak. Where a row states a size, it is once, few, many or the class of an expanded clone; other rows omit it.

TGCAGTGCAACCGGGACTAGCGGGAGGGCCTCTTACAATGAGCAGTTCTTC,CSATGTSGRASYNEQFF,TRBV20-1,TRBJ2-1,TRBD2,many
TGTGCCAGCAGCAAACATGCCACGCTAGGGGGGATCTACAATGAGCAGTTCTTC,CASSKHATLGGIYNEQFF,TRBV11-2,TRBJ2-1,.,.
TGTGCCAGCACCCAGGGAAGCGGTAACTATGGCTACACCTTC,CASTQGSGNYGYTF,TRBV12-3/TRBV12-4,TRBJ1-2,.,few
TGTGCCAGCAGTTTAGAGGGCAGGGTAGATGAGCAGTTCTTC,CASSLEGRVDEQFF,TRBV28,TRBJ2-1,.,many
TGTGCCAGCAGCGAACAGGGGCTGCGGTACCAAGAGACCCAGTACTTC,CASSEQGLRYQETQYF,TRBV11-2,TRBJ2-5,TRBD1,few
TGTGCCAGCAGCCCGTTCGGCTCCTACAATGAGCAGTTCTTC,CASSPFGSYNEQFF,TRBV14,TRBJ2-1,.,.
TGTGCCAGCAGTGGGAGGGACGGATACACTGAAGCTTTCTTT,CASSGRDGYTEAFF,TRBV27,TRBJ1-1,.,.
TGTGCCAGCAGTGACCGGGACATCTACCAAGAGACCCAGTACTTC,CASSDRDIYQETQYF,TRBV12-3/TRBV12-4,TRBJ2-5,.,many
TGTGCCAGCAGTTTAGGGACTAGCGGGAGCGGGAGCATTCAGTACTTC,CASSLGTSGSGSIQYF,TRBV28,TRBJ2-4,TRBD2,many
TGTGCCAGCAGGCTGAACGGGGAGCTGTTTTTT,CASRLNGELFF,TRBV2,TRBJ2-2,.,.
TGTGCCAGCAGCTTAGGAGCGGACCGCTTAGCTTTCTTT,CASSLGADRLAFF,TRBV7-9,TRBJ1-1,.,many
TGTGCCAGCAGTTACGGGCAGAAAGAGACCCAGTACTTC,CASSYGQKETQYF,TRBV6-5,TRBJ2-5,.,many
TGCGCCAGCAGCCCTCACCCTAGCGGGAGCTACGAGCAGTACTTC,CASSPHPSGSYEQYF,TRBV5-1,TRBJ2-7,TRBD2,many
TGTGCCAGCAGCCAAGAGAGCCCGAACGTTCACGTAGACTTC,CASSQESPNVHVDF,TRBV4-2,TRBJ2-7,.,.
TGTGCCAGCAGCTTAGCCTCGGCAGGTACTAGCCAGGATGAGCAGTTCTTC,CASSLASAGTSQDEQFF,TRBV11-2,TRBJ2-1,.,few
TGTGCCAGCAGTCGCCCCCAGGGGGACTATGGCTACACCTTC,CASSRPQGDYGYTF,TRBV12-3/TRBV12-4,TRBJ1-2,TRBD1,.
TGTGCCAGCAGTGTCAAAAAGACCCAGTACTTC,CASSVKKTQYF,TRBV28,TRBJ2-5,.,few
TGTGCCAGCAGCTCATCCGGGACAGGGTGGATCGAGCAGTACTTC,CASSSSGTGWIEQYF,TRBV7-2,TRBJ2-7,TRBD1,many
TGTGCCAGCAGCCGGAACGGGGAGCTGTTTTTT,CASSRNGELFF,TRBV4-2,TRBJ2-2,.,few
TGTGCCAGCAGCAACCGCATAGCGGGGGGCACAGATACGCAGTATTTT,CASSNRIAGGTDTQYF,TRBV9,TRBJ2-3,TRBD2,many
TGTGCCAGCTCCCCGGGGACCAATGAGCAGTTCTTC,CASSPGTNEQFF,TRBV5-5,TRBJ2-1,.,.